This T cell receptor beta chain comes out of a study of blood T cell repertoires in COVID-19. Study context: Researchers got acute and convalescent COVID-19 samples from the United States, Italy and Spain. Sample material is recorded as cDNA or gDNA derived from T cells, B-cell-depleted T cells, or PBMCs.

Original analysis: Cell counts per sample came from amplifying reference gene primers. TCRdb keeps only in-frame clones here, not all; method: immunoSEQ multiplex PCR. The V and J calls and clone size were taken over from that table, and D and trimming were inferred from the DNA. The repertoire holds hundreds of thousands of clones, around nine tenths seen once, with approximately 12% in the top ten. The CDR3 has 14 residues. Germline loops: CDR1 SGHDT, CDR2 YYEEEE. Between the trimmed V and J ends, which lost 0 bases and 7 bases, there was a span of 13 bases. This clone appeared once. This TCR was sampled from a woman between 18 and 29 years old who had recovered from COVID-19. The chain uses TRBV5-6 and TRBJ2-5; possible D gene TRBD1, 6 bases. Sequencing used peripheral blood. CDR3 in DNA: TGTGCCAGCAGCTTGGGGGCTAGAGGGGGGACCCAGTACTTC. This sequence encodes CASSLGARGGTQYF. The entire variable domain, with the rest obtained from reference TRBV5-6 and TRBJ2-5, is as follows: DAGVTQSPTHLIKTRGQQVTLRCSPKSGHDTVSWYQQALGQGPQFIFQYYEEEERQRGNFPDRFSGHQFPNYSSELNVNALLLGDSALYLCASSLGARGGTQYFGPGTRLLVL.